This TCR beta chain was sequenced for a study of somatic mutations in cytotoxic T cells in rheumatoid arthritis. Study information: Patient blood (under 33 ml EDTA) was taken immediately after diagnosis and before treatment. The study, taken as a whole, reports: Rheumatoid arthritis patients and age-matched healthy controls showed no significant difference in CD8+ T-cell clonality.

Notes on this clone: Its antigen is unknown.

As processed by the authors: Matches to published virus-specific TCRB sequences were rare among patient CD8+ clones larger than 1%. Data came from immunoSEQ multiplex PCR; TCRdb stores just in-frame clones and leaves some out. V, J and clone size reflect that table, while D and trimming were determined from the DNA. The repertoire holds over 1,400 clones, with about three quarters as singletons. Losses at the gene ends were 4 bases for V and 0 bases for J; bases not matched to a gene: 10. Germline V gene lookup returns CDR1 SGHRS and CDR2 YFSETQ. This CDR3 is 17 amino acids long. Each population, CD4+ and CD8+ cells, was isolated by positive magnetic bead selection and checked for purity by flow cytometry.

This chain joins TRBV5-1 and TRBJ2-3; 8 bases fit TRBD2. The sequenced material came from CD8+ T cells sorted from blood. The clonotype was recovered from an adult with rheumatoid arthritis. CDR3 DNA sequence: TGCGCCAGCAGCAGATACCCTAGCGGGCCGAGCACAGATACGCAGTATTTT. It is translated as CASSRYPSGPSTDTQYF.